The source of this T cell receptor (beta chain) is a study of blood T cell repertoires in COVID-19. For the study at large: The samples span acute and convalescent COVID-19 from the United States, Italy and Spain. PBMCs, B-cell-depleted T cells, or T cells provided the cDNA or gDNA that made up the material.

Source study methods: Quantification of nucleated cells was approximated via reference gene primer amplification. The assay was immunoSEQ multiplex PCR, and TCRdb's table has in-frame clones only and misses some. V and J calls and clone size are given by that table; D and trimming were obtained from the DNA. The sample comprises approximately 240,000 clones, around 87% of which are singletons, and 3% rests with the top ten. There are 16 residues in the CDR3. The V end was cut by 5 bases, the J end by 10 bases, with 21 bases between. Germline CDR1 SGHAT, CDR2 FQNNGV. This TCR was recovered from a woman in her twenties or thirties who had recovered from COVID-19. This chain connects TRBV11-2 to TRBJ1-6, with D tentatively TRBD1 (6 bases). The sequencing input was peripheral blood. CDR3 sequence (DNA): TGTGCCAGCAGCCTGGGGGGGGACATACCCGGGTCACCCCTCCACTTT. Amino acid sequence: CASSLGGDIPGSPLHF.